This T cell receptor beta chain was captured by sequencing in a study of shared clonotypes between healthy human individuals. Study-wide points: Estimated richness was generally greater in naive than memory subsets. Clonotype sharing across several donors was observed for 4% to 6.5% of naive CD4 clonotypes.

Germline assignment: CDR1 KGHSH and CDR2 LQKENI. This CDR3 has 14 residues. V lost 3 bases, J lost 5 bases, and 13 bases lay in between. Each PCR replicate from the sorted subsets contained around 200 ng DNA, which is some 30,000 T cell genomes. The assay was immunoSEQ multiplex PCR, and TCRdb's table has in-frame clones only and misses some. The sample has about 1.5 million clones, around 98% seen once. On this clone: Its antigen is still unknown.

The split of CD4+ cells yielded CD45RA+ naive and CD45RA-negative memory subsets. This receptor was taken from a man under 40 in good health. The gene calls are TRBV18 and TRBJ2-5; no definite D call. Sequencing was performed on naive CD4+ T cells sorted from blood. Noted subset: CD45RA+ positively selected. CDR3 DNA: TGTGCCAGCTCACCGGCCCATATCATCGAGACCCAGTACTTC. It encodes CASSPAHIIETQYF. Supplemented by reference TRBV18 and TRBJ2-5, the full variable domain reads NAGVMQNPRHLVRRRGQEARLRCSPMKGHSHVYWYRQLPEEGLKFMVYLQKENIIDESGMPKERFSAEFPKEGPSILRIQQVVRGDSAAYFCASSPAHIIETQYFGPGTRLLVL.